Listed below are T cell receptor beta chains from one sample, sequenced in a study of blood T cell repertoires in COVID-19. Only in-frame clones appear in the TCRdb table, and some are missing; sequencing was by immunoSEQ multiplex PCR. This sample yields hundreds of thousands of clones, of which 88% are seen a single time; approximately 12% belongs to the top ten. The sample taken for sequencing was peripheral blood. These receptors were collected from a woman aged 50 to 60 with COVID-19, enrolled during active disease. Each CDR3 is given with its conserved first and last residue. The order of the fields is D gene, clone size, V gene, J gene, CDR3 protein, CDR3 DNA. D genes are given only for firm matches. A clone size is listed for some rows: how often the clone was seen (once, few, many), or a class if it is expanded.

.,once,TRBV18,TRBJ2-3,CASSPEGGFGTDTQYF,TGTGCCAGCTCCCCGGAAGGAGGGTTTGGCACAGATACGCAGTATTTT
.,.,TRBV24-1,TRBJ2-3,CATSDWGQGTDTQYF,TGTGCCACCAGTGATTGGGGGCAGGGTACAGATACGCAGTATTTT
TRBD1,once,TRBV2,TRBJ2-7,CASRTGAPTYEQYF,TGTGCCAGCAGAACAGGGGCCCCTACCTACGAGCAGTACTTC
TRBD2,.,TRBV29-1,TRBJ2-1,CSVEGRGGAYNEQFF,TGCAGCGTTGAAGGGCGGGGGGGAGCCTACAATGAGCAGTTCTTC
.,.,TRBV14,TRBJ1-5,CASSLGSQPQHF,TGTGCCAGCAGCCTTGGGAGTCAGCCCCAGCATTTT
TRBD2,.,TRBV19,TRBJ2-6,CASSMGSAGDLSGANVLTF,TGTGCCAGTAGTATGGGGTCTGCGGGGGACCTCTCTGGGGCCAACGTCCTGACTTTC
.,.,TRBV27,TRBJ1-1,CASSSQSGTEAFF,TGTGCCAGCAGTTCCCAATCAGGCACTGAAGCTTTCTTT
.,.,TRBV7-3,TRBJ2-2,CASSPAPGMNTGELFF,TGTGCCAGCAGCCCGGCTCCAGGGATGAACACCGGGGAGCTGTTTTTT
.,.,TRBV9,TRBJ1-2,CASSAGLYGYTF,TGTGCCAGCAGCGCCGGACTATATGGCTACACCTTC
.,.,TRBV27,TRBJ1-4,CASSLNRIEKLFF,TGTGCCAGCAGTTTGAACAGAATTGAAAAACTGTTTTTT
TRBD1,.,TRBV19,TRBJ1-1,CASRDRGDTEAFF,TGTGCCAGCCGGGACAGGGGGGACACTGAAGCTTTCTTT
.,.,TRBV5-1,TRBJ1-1,CASSFRVNTEAFF,TGCGCCAGCAGCTTCAGGGTGAACACTGAAGCTTTCTTT
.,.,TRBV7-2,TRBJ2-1,CASSDETTGTHNEQFF,TGTGCCAGCAGCGACGAAACAACAGGGACCCACAATGAGCAGTTCTTC
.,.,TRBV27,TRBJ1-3,CASSLVRGNTIYF,TGTGCCAGCAGTTTAGTTCGGGGAAACACCATATATTTT
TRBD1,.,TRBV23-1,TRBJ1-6,CSLRDSLNNSPLHF,TGCTCACTCCGGGACAGCTTAAACAATTCACCCCTCCACTTT
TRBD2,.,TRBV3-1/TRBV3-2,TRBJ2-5,CASSQDTGGGAYETQYF,TGTGCCAGCAGCCAAGATACGGGCGGGGGGGCCTACGAGACCCAGTACTTC
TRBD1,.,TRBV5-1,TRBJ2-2,CASSRGQVNTGELFF,TGCGCCAGCAGCCGGGGACAGGTTAACACCGGGGAGCTGTTTTTT
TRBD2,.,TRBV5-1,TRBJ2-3,CASSPTGGALGSTDTQYF,TGCGCCAGCAGCCCCACGGGGGGGGCCTTAGGAAGCACAGATACGCAGTATTTT
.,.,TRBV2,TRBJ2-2,CASMREVISRELFF,TGTGCCAGCATGAGGGAGGTGATATCCAGGGAGCTGTTTTTT
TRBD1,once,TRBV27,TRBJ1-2,CASSLNRGGYGYTF,TGTGCCAGCAGTTTAAACAGGGGCGGCTATGGCTACACCTTC
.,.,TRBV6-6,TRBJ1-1,CASSGSGTEAFF,TGTGCCAGCAGCGGATCGGGCACTGAAGCTTTCTTT
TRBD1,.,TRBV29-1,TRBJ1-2,CSALTGGAGGYTF,TGCAGCGCCCTGACAGGGGGCGCAGGTGGCTACACCTTC
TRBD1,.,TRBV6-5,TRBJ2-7,CASSPRTGTYEQYF,TGTGCCAGCAGTCCCCGGACAGGAACCTACGAGCAGTACTTC
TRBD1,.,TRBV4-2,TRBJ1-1,CASSQGTGASEAFF,TGTGCCAGCAGCCAGGGGACAGGGGCCTCTGAAGCTTTCTTT
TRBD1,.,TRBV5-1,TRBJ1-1,CASSSDRDTEAFF,TGCGCCAGCAGCTCGGACAGGGACACTGAAGCTTTCTTT
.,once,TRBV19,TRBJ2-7,CASSLSSYEQYF,TGTGCCAGTAGTCTGAGCTCCTACGAGCAGTACTTC
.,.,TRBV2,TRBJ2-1,CATLRLDFSYNEQFF,TGTGCCACACTCAGATTGGACTTCTCCTACAATGAGCAGTTCTTC
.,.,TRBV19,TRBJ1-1,CASPVGWREETEAFF,TGTGCCAGTCCCGTGGGTTGGAGGGAGGAGACTGAAGCTTTCTTT
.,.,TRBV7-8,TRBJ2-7,CASSLFRALADEQYF,TGTGCCAGCAGCTTATTCAGGGCACTCGCCGACGAGCAGTACTTC
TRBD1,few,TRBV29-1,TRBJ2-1,CSVGQADEQFF,TGCAGCGTAGGACAGGCCGATGAGCAGTTCTTC
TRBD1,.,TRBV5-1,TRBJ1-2,CASSLGQGGYGYTF,TGCGCCAGCAGCTTGGGACAGGGGGGCTATGGCTACACCTTC
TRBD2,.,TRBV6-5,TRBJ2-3,CASRLAGEDTQYF,TGTGCCAGCCGACTAGCGGGGGAAGATACGCAGTATTTT
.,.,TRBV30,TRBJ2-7,CAWSGVGYEQYF,TGTGCCTGGAGCGGGGTCGGGTACGAGCAGTACTTC
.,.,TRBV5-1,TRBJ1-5,CASSPGQRDQPQHF,TGCGCCAGCAGCCCCGGACAGAGGGATCAGCCCCAGCATTTT
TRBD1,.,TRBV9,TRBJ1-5,CASSGQGDQPQHF,TGTGCCAGCAGCGGACAGGGTGATCAGCCCCAGCATTTT
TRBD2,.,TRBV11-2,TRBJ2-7,CASSLTSGAYEQYF,TGTGCCAGCAGCTTAACTAGCGGAGCCTACGAGCAGTACTTC
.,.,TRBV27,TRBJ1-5,CASSRRNGNQPQHF,TGTGCCAGCAGCCGCCGTAACGGGAATCAGCCCCAGCATTTT
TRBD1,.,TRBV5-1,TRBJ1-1,CASSSQGGANTEAFF,TGCGCCAGCAGCTCCCAGGGGGGAGCGAACACTGAAGCTTTCTTT
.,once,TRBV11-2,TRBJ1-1,CASSLGGQGTEAFF,TGTGCCAGCAGCTTAGGGGGGCAGGGGACAGAAGCTTTCTTT
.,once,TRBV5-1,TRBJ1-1,CASSFGTSVPEAFF,TGCGCCAGCAGCTTCGGGACATCGGTTCCTGAAGCTTTCTTT
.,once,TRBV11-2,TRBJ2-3,CASSLSPGRPDTQYF,TGTGCCAGCAGCTTATCACCAGGGCGCCCAGATACGCAGTATTTT
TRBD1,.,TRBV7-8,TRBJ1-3,CASSFRPGQAAGNTIYF,TGTGCCAGCAGCTTTCGACCGGGACAGGCGGCTGGAAACACCATATATTTT
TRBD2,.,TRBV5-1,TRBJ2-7,CASSLGLAGGSYEQYF,TGCGCCAGCAGCCTGGGTTTAGCGGGGGGATCCTACGAGCAGTACTTC
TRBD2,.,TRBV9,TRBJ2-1,CASSAGLGGEQFF,TGTGCCAGCAGCGCCGGACTAGGAGGGGAGCAGTTCTTC
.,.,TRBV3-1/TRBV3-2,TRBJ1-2,CASSQEGRYGYTF,TGTGCCAGCAGCCAAGAGGGCCGCTATGGCTACACCTTC
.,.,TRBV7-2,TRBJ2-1,CASSQGGVSYNEQFF,TGTGCCAGCAGTCAGGGGGGCGTATCCTACAATGAGCAGTTCTTC
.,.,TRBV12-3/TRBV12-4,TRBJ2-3,CASSMGGGKYF,TGTGCCAGCAGTATGGGGGGGGGCAAGTATTTT
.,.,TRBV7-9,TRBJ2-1,CASSARGGDEQFF,TGTGCCAGCAGCGCCAGGGGCGGCGATGAGCAGTTCTTC
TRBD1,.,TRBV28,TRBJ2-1,CASSLGGQGAVKQFF,TGTGCCAGCAGCTTGGGGGGACAGGGGGCGGTAAAGCAGTTCTTC
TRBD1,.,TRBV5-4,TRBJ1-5,CASQRGPNQPQHF,TGTGCCAGTCAAAGGGGGCCTAATCAGCCCCAGCATTTT
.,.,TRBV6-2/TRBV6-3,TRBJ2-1,CASSYGRGFYNEQFF,TGTGCCAGCAGTTATGGTCGGGGGTTCTACAATGAGCAGTTCTTC
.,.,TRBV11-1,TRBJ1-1,CASSQGGDARAFF,TGTGCCAGCAGCCAGGGCGGGGACGCCAGAGCTTTCTTT
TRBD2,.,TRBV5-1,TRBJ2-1,CASSLVASGAYNEQFF,TGCGCCAGCAGCTTGGTGGCTAGCGGAGCCTACAATGAGCAGTTCTTC
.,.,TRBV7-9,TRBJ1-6,CASSPGGGGSPLHF,TGTGCCAGCAGCCCCGGGGGGGGCGGGTCACCCCTCCACTTT